The T cell receptor beta chain described here comes from a study of T cell clones after liver transplantation. About this clone: Antigen specificity is unknown.

Germline V gives CDR1 MDHEN, CDR2 SYDVKM. V dropped 8 bases and J dropped 2; count of bases not matched to a gene: 13. The CDR3 extends over 16 amino acids. Using immunoSEQ multiplex PCR, the repertoire was profiled, and TCRdb retains in-frame clones only, with some absent. This repertoire shows some 80,000 clones, around four fifths found once; its top ten account for 2.1%. General study results and limits: A larger donor-reactive than third-party decline suggested partial antigen-specific deletion.

The clonotype comes from a human patient who received a liver transplant. The graft donor may be the source of some T cells. Here the sequenced sample was CD4+ T cells from blood, taken less than 50 months after liver transplant. This sequence joins TRBV28 and TRBJ1-2; 8 nucleotides align to TRBD1. Written as DNA, the CDR3 is TGTGCCAGCCGTACACCGACAGGGGCGACAAACTATGGCTACACCTTC. Its protein is CASRTPTGATNYGYTF.